This is a list of T cell receptor beta chains from one sample in a study of blood T cell repertoires in COVID-19. Here immunoSEQ multiplex PCR was the method, and the copy in TCRdb shows in-frame clones only, minus some. The repertoire consists of under 450,000 clones, with about 88% occurring once and the leading ten covering around 1.5%. The sample consisted of peripheral blood. The receptor set was obtained from a middle-aged woman with COVID-19, enrolled during active disease. CDR3s include the opening cysteine and the closing phenylalanine or tryptophan. A D gene is named only where the DNA matches it firmly. Size values are once, few and many counts, or a class for expanded clones, and some rows have none.

CDR3 protein: CASSPRGGFGNQPQHF; CDR3 DNA: TGTGCCAGCAGCCCAAGAGGGGGATTTGGAAATCAGCCCCAGCATTTT; J gene: TRBJ1-5; V gene: TRBV7-2; clone size: few; D gene: .
CDR3 protein: CASSQVGQGEHEQYF; CDR3 DNA: TGTGCCAGCAGCCAAGTGGGGCAGGGGGAACACGAGCAGTACTTC; J gene: TRBJ2-7; V gene: TRBV4-2; clone size: .; D gene: TRBD1
CDR3 protein: CASGSAGFTGELFF; CDR3 DNA: TGTGCCAGCGGATCGGCGGGATTCACCGGGGAGCTGTTTTTT; J gene: TRBJ2-2; V gene: TRBV28; clone size: .; D gene: .
CDR3 protein: CASSLQGWEQYF; CDR3 DNA: TGTGCCAGCAGCTTACAGGGCTGGGAGCAGTACTTC; J gene: TRBJ2-7; V gene: TRBV7-9; clone size: many; D gene: .
CDR3 protein: CASRSGTGPHPEAFF; CDR3 DNA: TGTGCCAGCAGGTCCGGGACAGGGCCCCATCCTGAAGCTTTCTTT; J gene: TRBJ1-1; V gene: TRBV28; clone size: .; D gene: TRBD1
CDR3 protein: CASSGPGTGGLGGYTF; CDR3 DNA: TGTGCCAGCAGCGGTCCCGGGACAGGGGGCTTGGGGGGCTACACCTTC; J gene: TRBJ1-2; V gene: TRBV7-2; clone size: once; D gene: TRBD1
CDR3 protein: CASSTQGPGETQYF; CDR3 DNA: TGTGCCAGTAGTACGCAGGGGCCAGGGGAGACCCAGTACTTC; J gene: TRBJ2-5; V gene: TRBV19; clone size: .; D gene: .
CDR3 protein: CASSSQQNYNSPLHF; CDR3 DNA: TGTGCCAGCAGTTCCCAACAAAACTATAATTCACCCCTCCACTTT; J gene: TRBJ1-6; V gene: TRBV28; clone size: .; D gene: .
CDR3 protein: CASSTTGGAGGRGEKLFF; CDR3 DNA: TGTGCCAGCAGTACCACCGGGGGCGCGGGAGGACGAGGGGAAAAACTGTTTTTT; J gene: TRBJ1-4; V gene: TRBV28; clone size: .; D gene: .
CDR3 protein: CASSPLRGEETQYF; CDR3 DNA: TGTGCCAGCTCACCCCTACGGGGGGAGGAGACCCAGTACTTC; J gene: TRBJ2-5; V gene: TRBV18; clone size: .; D gene: TRBD2
CDR3 protein: CASSPRVGTDTQYF; CDR3 DNA: TGCGCCAGCAGCCCCAGGGTAGGCACAGATACGCAGTATTTT; J gene: TRBJ2-3; V gene: TRBV4-3; clone size: .; D gene: .
CDR3 protein: CASNRPGGPKGQPQHF; CDR3 DNA: TGTGCCAGCAACCGCCCCGGGGGACCCAAAGGGCAGCCCCAGCATTTT; J gene: TRBJ1-5; V gene: TRBV28; clone size: once; D gene: .
CDR3 protein: CSVEAGQNTDTQYF; CDR3 DNA: TGCAGCGTTGAAGCTGGACAGAACACAGATACGCAGTATTTT; J gene: TRBJ2-3; V gene: TRBV29-1; clone size: .; D gene: .
CDR3 protein: CASSQDLAWDYGYTF; CDR3 DNA: TGCGCCAGCAGCCAAGATCTAGCCTGGGACTATGGCTACACCTTC; J gene: TRBJ1-2; V gene: TRBV4-3; clone size: .; D gene: .
CDR3 protein: CASSLPGQGLYSYEQYF; CDR3 DNA: TGTGCCAGCAGCCTTCCGGGACAGGGGCTCTACTCCTACGAGCAGTACTTC; J gene: TRBJ2-7; V gene: TRBV14; clone size: .; D gene: TRBD1
CDR3 protein: CASSQQGASTEAFF; CDR3 DNA: TGCGCCAGCAGCCAACAGGGAGCGAGCACTGAAGCTTTCTTT; J gene: TRBJ1-1; V gene: TRBV5-1; clone size: .; D gene: .
CDR3 protein: CASSHKTGQGLNEQYF; CDR3 DNA: TGTGCCAGCTCACATAAAACCGGACAGGGGTTGAACGAGCAGTACTTC; J gene: TRBJ2-7; V gene: TRBV18; clone size: .; D gene: TRBD1